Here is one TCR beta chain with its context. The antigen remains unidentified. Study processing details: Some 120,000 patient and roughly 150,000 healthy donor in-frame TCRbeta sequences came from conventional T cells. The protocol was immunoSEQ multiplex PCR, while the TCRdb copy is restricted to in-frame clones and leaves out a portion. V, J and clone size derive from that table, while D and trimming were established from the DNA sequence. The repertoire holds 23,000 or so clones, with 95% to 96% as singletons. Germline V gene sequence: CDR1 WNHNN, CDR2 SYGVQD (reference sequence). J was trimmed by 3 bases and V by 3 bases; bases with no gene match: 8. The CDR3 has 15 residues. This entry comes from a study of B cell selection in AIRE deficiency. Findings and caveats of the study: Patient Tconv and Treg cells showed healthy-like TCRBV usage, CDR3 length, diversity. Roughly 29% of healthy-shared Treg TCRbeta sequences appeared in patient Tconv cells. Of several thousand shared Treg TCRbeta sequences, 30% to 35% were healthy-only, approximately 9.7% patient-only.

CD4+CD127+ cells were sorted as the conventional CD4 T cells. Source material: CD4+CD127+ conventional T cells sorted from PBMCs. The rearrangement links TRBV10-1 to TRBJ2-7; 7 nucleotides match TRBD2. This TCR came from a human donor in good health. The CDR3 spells CASSESAGTDYEQYF. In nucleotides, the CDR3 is TGCGCCAGCAGTGAATCAGCGGGAACAGACTACGAGCAGTACTTC.